This T cell receptor beta chain was observed in a study of OX40 agonist ivuxolimab in advanced cancers. Study findings and constraints: Also showing low normalized T-cell clonal expansion were some of the nonresponders.

This clone has more than one count but fewer than ten. Antigen unknown. Germline V CDR1 and CDR2: MDHEN, SYDVKM. This CDR3 contains 17 residues. V was cut by 4 bases and J by 6 bases, with 22 bases left in between. The protocol was immunoSEQ multiplex PCR, while the TCRdb copy is restricted to in-frame clones and leaves out a portion. The data hold more than 50,000 clones, with roughly 80% observed a single time. The chain joins TRBV28 to TRBJ1-5; weak D call: TRBD1 (6 bases). The source was CD4+ or CD8+ T cells sorted from blood, collected in a trial of the OX40 agonist ivuxolimab. The receptor's source is an adult with an advanced solid tumor such as melanoma, head and neck, liver or kidney cancer. The CDR3 bases are TGTGCCAGCAGTTCGACAGAACAGGGCAGGGGAATTCAGCCCCAGCATTTT. As protein: CASSSTEQGRGIQPQHF. The full variable domain, its missing parts supplied by reference TRBV28 and TRBJ1-5, is DVKVTQSSRYLVKRTGEKVFLECVQDMDHENMFWYRQDPGLGLRLIYFSYDVKMKEKGDIPEGYSVSREKKERFSLILESASTNQTSMYLCASSSTEQGRGIQPQHFGDGTRLSIL.